The entry that follows covers one TCR beta chain sequence. This clone was counted only a few times. Its antigen target is currently unknown. Nothing much larger sits one base from this clone, and base qualities are not available. For CDR1 and CDR2, the germline V gene (reference sequence) lists LNHDA and SQIVND. The CDR3 starts with the cysteine, ends with the phenylalanine, and has 13 residues. The kept DNA is CDR3 alone, 39 bases in frame from the first base. After removal of 5 bases from V and 0 bases from J, the junction retains 1 base not matched to a gene. This entry belongs to a study of T cells in narcolepsy (dated by TCRdb to 2016 to 2018). A note on the overall study: Healthy control donors were enrolled in the study alongside patients who had narcolepsy type 1 or type 2 (NT1, NT2). The study sought autoreactive T cells targeting hypocretin neuron self-antigens (hypocretin, TRIB2) in narcolepsy patients, using TCR Vbeta sequencing to track clonotypes in blood and CSF. Study-wide conclusions, independent of this receptor: Numbers of sequenced blood memory CD4+ clonotypes were comparable, with averages of about 37,000 in patients and 30,000 to 35,000 in controls. Autoreactive clonotypes were reported to be detected serially in the blood of the same patients and of different patients, but not in the blood of healthy controls. Some blood memory CD4+ repertoires from patients and controls contained no sequences matching autoreactive T cell clones. In plots comparing CSF and blood CD4+ T cell clonotypes from the same patient, HCRT-specific and TRIB2-specific autoreactive clonotypes were highlighted.

The library came from the immunoSEQ multiplex PCR assay. TCRdb obtained this table from immuneACCESS and retained in-frame rearrangements with V and J assigned. These tables miss some clones; where compared with another copy, unresolved V genes account for less than half of the shortfall, and the remainder is unexplained. This sample is represented by roughly 25,000 clones; approximately 84% of them were singletons. The ten largest clones take up about 1.3% of the sample. For TCR Vbeta sequencing, memory CD4+ T cells were sorted ex vivo from the peripheral blood of both healthy controls and narcolepsy patients.

The sequenced sample consisted of CD45RA- memory CD4+ T cells from PBMCs. The sample's cell subset or site label, in plain terms: memory T cells sorted ex vivo from peripheral blood. The clonotype was recovered from a human donor with narcolepsy. The rearrangement joined TRBV19 to TRBJ2-7, and 7 junction bases match TRBD2. CDR3 protein: CASSSSGSYEQYF. DNA sequence: TGTGCCAGTAGTTCTAGCGGCTCCTACGAGCAGTACTTC.